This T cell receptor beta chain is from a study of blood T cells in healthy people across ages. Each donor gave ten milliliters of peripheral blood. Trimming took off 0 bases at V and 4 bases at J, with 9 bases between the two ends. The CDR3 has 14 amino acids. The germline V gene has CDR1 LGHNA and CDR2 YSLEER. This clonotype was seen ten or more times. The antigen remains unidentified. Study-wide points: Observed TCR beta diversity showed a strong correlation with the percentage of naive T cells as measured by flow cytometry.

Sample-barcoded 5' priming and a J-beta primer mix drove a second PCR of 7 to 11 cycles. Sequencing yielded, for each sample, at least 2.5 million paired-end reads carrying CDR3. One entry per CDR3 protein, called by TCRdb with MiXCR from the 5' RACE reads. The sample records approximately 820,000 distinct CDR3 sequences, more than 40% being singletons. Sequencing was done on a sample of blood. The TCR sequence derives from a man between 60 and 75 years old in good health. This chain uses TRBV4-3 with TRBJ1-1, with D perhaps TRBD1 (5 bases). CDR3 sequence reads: CASSQDTGVTEAFF. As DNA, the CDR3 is TGCGCCAGCAGCCAAGATACGGGGGTCACTGAAGCTTTCTTT.